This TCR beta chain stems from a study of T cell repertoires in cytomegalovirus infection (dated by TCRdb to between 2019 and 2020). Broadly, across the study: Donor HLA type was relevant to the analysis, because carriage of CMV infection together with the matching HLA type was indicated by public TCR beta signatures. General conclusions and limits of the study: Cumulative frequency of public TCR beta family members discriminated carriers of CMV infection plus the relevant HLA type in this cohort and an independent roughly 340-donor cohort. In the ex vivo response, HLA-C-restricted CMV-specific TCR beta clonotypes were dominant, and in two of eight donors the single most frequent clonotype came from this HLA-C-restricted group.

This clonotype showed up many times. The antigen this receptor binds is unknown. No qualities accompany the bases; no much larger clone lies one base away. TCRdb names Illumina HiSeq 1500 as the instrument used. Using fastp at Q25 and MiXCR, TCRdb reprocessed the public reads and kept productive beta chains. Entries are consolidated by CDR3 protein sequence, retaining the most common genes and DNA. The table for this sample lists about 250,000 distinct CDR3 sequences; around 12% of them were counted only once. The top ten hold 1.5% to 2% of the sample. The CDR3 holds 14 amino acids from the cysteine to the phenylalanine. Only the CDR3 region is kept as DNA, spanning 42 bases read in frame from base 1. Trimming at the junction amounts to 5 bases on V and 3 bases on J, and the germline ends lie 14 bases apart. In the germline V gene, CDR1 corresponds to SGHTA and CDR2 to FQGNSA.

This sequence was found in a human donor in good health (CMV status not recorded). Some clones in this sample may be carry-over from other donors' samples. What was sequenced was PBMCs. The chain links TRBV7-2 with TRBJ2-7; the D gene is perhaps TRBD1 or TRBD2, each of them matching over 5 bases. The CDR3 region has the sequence CASSLGDGYYEQYF. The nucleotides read TGTGCCAGCAGCCTGGGGGACGGATACTACGAGCAGTACTTC.